The 21 T cell receptor beta chains listed next were all sequenced from one sample in a study of tumor and adjacent non-tumor tissue in lung cancer. A modified ARM-PCR protocol with three rounds of nested PCR amplified TCRbeta. TCRdb ran MiXCR on the multiplex PCR reads and lists one entry per CDR3 protein. The sample has 70,000 to 80,000 distinct CDR3 sequences, 72% seen once. No cell sorting was done before RNA was extracted from the tissue. What was sequenced was lung tumor tissue. The origin of the receptors is a woman between 35 and 50 years old with non-small cell lung cancer.

For this clonotype: In this CDR3 the conserved last residue, phenylalanine or tryptophan, is missing, so a read error is likely. The DNA is omitted, as the CDR3 cannot be located on it reliably, and the CDR3 follows TCRdb's listing. The rearrangement joins TRBV28 to TRBJ1-1; the D call of TRBD1 is as the table states it, not checked on the DNA. From germline, CDR1 is MDHEN and CDR2 SYDVKM. The CDR3 region is 13 residues in length, termini included. This chain's CDR3 is CASRTGPNTEAFV.

This clonotype came up many times. The chain is built from TRBV29-1 and TRBJ2-6, with a weak D call TRBD1 (6 bases). Germline CDR1 reads SQVTM; CDR2 reads ANQGSEA. V dropped 8 bases and J dropped 1 base, with 18 bases sitting between them. The CDR3 is made up of 16 amino acids. CDR3 protein: CSTRDTTRSGANVLTF. In DNA form, the CDR3 reads TGCAGCACCCGGGACACGACCCGGTCTGGGGCCAACGTCCTGACTTTC.

The CDR3 loop is CASGLVGTCETQYF. In DNA form, the CDR3 reads TGTGCTAGTGGTTTGGTGGGGACGTGTGAGACCCAGTACTTC. The chain carries TRBV12-5 and TRBJ2-5, with D perhaps matching TRBD1 or TRBD2 (5 bases each). V was shortened by 0 bases and J by 5 bases, with 10 bases between the two germline ends. There are 14 residues in the CDR3. CDR1 and CDR2 (germline): LGHNT, FRNRAP.

A word on this clonotype: Possible read error: a much larger clone is one base away. The chain uses TRBV20-1 and TRBJ2-5, with TRBD1 as a possible D gene (5 bases). Between the trimmed V and J ends, which lost 0 bases and 1 base, there was a span of 12 bases. The germline gives CDR1 DFQATT, CDR2 SNEGSKA (reference sequence). The CDR3 extends over 15 amino acids. In DNA, the CDR3 is TGCAGTGCTAGAGATCTAACCACAGGCCAAGAGACCCAGTACTTC. Its translation: CSARDLTTGQETQYF.

This chain joins TRBV28 and TRBJ1-1; TRBD1 matches 7 bases. Per the germline V gene, CDR1 is MDHEN and CDR2 is SYDVKM. CDR3 size: 14 residues. V was pared by 5 bases and J by 7 bases, with 10 bases of the junction left unmatched. In DNA form, the CDR3 reads TGTGCCAGCAGTACAGGCGACAGGGCAGTTGAAGCTTTCTTT. This gives the protein CASSTGDRAVEAFF.

This clonotype was counted ten times or more. This chain joins TRBV7-9 and TRBJ2-1; tentatively, D is TRBD2 (5 bases). The CDR3 sequence is 15 residues long. Germline CDR1 SEHNR, CDR2 FQNEAQ (reference sequence). V shed 1 base and J shed 6 bases, with 13 bases lying between them. The CDR3, as DNA: TGTGCCAGCAGCTTAGGAGGCGGAGGAGGCAATGAGCAGTTCTTC. Translated: CASSLGGGGGNEQFF.

In its sample, this clonotype was seen many times. At one of its ends the junction is not consistent with the germline gene, which may arise from a read error. The J gene is TRBJ2-5, the V gene TRBV7-9, with TRBD2 as a possible D gene (6 bases). This CDR3 is 15 amino acids long. Per germline, CDR1 SEHNR and CDR2 FQNEAQ (reference sequence). The CDR3 sequence: CASSPGTGVRESQYF. The CDR3 coding sequence is TGTGCCAGCAGCCCGGGGACTGGGGTAAGAGAGTCCCAGTACTTC.

Note on this clonotype: One end of the junction does not line up with germline, which may come from a read error. The V gene is TRBV6-1, the J gene TRBJ2-3, with D uncertain. The CDR3 loop spans 15 amino acids. The germline CDR1 and CDR2 sequences are MNHNS and SASEGT. The chain's CDR3 is CASCETHDVTDTQYF. The CDR3 coding sequence is TGTGCCAGCTGTGAAACCCACGATGTGACAGATACGCAGTATTTT.

There are many counts of this clonotype. The genes are TRBV29-1 and TRBJ2-3, with D perhaps matching TRBD2 (6 bases). The V and J ends lost 4 bases and 2 bases respectively, with 13 bases between them. CDR3 length: 14 residues. The germline V gene has CDR1 SQVTM and CDR2 ANQGSEA. Here the CDR3 reads CSVVPGLHTDTQYF. CDR3 DNA sequence: TGCAGCGTTGTCCCGGGACTCCACACAGATACGCAGTATTTT.

About this clonotype: This CDR3 fails to terminate in the conserved phenylalanine or tryptophan, so it likely reflects a read error. The V and J genes are TRBV11-2 and TRBJ2-7; no firm D call. CDR1 is SGHAT and CDR2 is FQNNGV in the germline V gene. V dropped 1 base and J dropped 4 bases, with 14 bases sitting between them. The CDR3 is 15 residues long. DNA of the CDR3: TGTGCCAGCAGCTTAGGTCCCCAGAGGTCATACGAGCAGTACTTA. Its translation is CASSLGPQRSYEQYL.

Concerning this clonotype: It is likely a read error, because the conserved phenylalanine at the end of the CDR3 is missing. This chain connects TRBV11-2 to TRBJ1-6; D gene unclear. The CDR3 extends over 15 amino acids. The ends were cut back, 1 base at V and 5 bases at J, with 9 bases in the middle. Germline CDR1 is SGHAT and CDR2 is FQNNGV. The CDR3 DNA is TGTGCCAGCAGCTTAGCCTCAAGGAATAATTCACCCCTCCACTTA. Amino acids: CASSLASRNNSPLHL.

Points on this clonotype: One junction end does not reproduce the germline sequence, and a read error may be involved. The chain couples TRBV6-1 to TRBJ2-5; 11 bases are a match to TRBD2. CDR3 length equals 18 residues. From germline, CDR1 is MNHNS and CDR2 SASEGT. The CDR3 coding sequence is TGTGTCAGCAGTGAAGATAGCGGGGGGGCGAAGGGGCAAGAGACCCAGTACTTC. Encoded protein: CVSSEDSGGAKGQETQYF.

On this clonotype itself: Mismatch with germline at one junction end may stem from a read error. The rearrangement joins TRBV11-2 to TRBJ1-6; D is unresolved. Germline CDR1 reads SGHAT; CDR2 reads FQNNGV. The CDR3 consists of 15 residues. The CDR3 DNA is TGTGCCAGCAGCTTAGCTTCGCGGAATAAATCACCCCTCCACTTT. This gives the protein CASSLASRNKSPLHF. The full variable domain, with the rest looked up from reference TRBV11-2 and TRBJ1-6, is EAGVAQSPRYKIIEKRQSVAFWCNPISGHATLYWYQQILGQGPKLLIQFQNNGVVDDSQLPKDRFSAERLKGVDSTLKIQPAKLEDSAVYLCASSLASRNKSPLHFGNGTRLTVT.

A word on this clonotype: The DNA is left out, because the CDR3 cannot be placed on it with certainty; the CDR3 is given as TCRdb lists it. V usage is TRBV6-5 and J usage is TRBJ2-3. Germline V lookup: CDR1 MNHEY, CDR2 SVGAGI. A total of 12 residues make up the CDR3, ends included. CDR3 region: CANSYSCGTQYF.

This clonotype was seen a single time. This sequence joins TRBV20-1 and TRBJ1-2; 8 positions agree with TRBD1. Germline assignment: CDR1 DFQATT and CDR2 SNEGSKA (reference sequence). This CDR3 spans 14 amino acids. The chain's CDR3 is CRATGTGFICGYTF. The DNA for the CDR3 is TGCAGAGCAACCGGGACAGGCTTCATCTGTGGCTACACCTTC.

J is TRBJ2-1 and V is TRBV29-1; TRBD2 is a possible D gene (6 bases). CDR3 length: 13 amino acids. Germline CDR1 is SQVTM and CDR2 is ANQGSEA. The V end was cut by 7 bases, the J end by 8 bases, with 18 bases between. The DNA of the CDR3 is TGCAGCGCCCGGATAGGACTATTCGATGAGCAGTTCTTC. This sequence encodes CSARIGLFDEQFF.

The chain couples TRBV7-3 to TRBJ2-7, with unresolved D. Germline loops: CDR1 SGHTA, CDR2 FQGTGA. The V gene lost 5 bases and the J gene lost 6 bases, with 20 bases spanning the gap. The CDR3 is 15 residues long. CDR3 DNA sequence: TGTGCCAGCAGCGCCGCAGATAGATTTCGGTCCGAGCAGTACTTC. This encodes CASSAADRFRSEQYF.

About this clonotype: This may be a read error: a much more frequent sequence differs by one nucleotide. V usage is TRBV5-1 and J usage is TRBJ1-5; tentatively, D is TRBD1 (5 bases). Looked up from germline, CDR1 is SGHRS and CDR2 is YFSETQ. This CDR3 is built from 15 residues. With 4 bases removed from V and 7 bases from J, the gap between germline ends came to 18 bases. CDR3 loop: CASSTGPLEQQPQHF. The CDR3 nucleotides are TGCGCCAGCAGCACGGGACCCCTGGAGCAACAGCCCCAGCATTTT.

A note on this clonotype: At one of its ends the junction is not consistent with the germline gene, which may arise from a read error. The chain has TRBV4-1 and TRBJ2-5; possibly TRBD2 for D (6 bases). The CDR3 is made up of 20 amino acids. From germline, CDR1 is MGHRA and CDR2 YSYEKL. The CDR3 protein is CASSQEHLTSLAGVRETQYF. For the CDR3, the DNA is TGCGCCAGCAGTCAAGAACACCTCACCTCACTAGCAGGAGTCCGGGAGACCCAGTACTTC.

This clonotype was observed at least ten times. A read error is possible here, since a much larger clone lies one base away. The chain joins TRBV12-3 or TRBV12-4 to TRBJ2-4, with 8 bases matching TRBD2. The CDR3 covers 13 residues. CDR3: CASSGGAKNIQCF. The CDR3 nucleotides are TGTGCCAGCAGCGGGGGGGCCAAAAACATTCAGTGCTTC.

Note on this clonotype: A junction end diverges from the germline sequence, so it may reflect a read error. V and J are TRBV6-6 and TRBJ2-1, with TRBD2 identical over 11 bases. This CDR3 is 17 amino acids long. Germline-derived CDR1 and CDR2 are MNHNY and SVGAGI (reference sequence). The DNA of the CDR3 is TGTGCCAGCAGTCCGACTAGCGGGACGAGCTCCTACAGTGAGCAGTTCTTC. It yields the protein CASSPTSGTSSYSEQFF.